Listed here are 5 T cell receptor beta chains from one sample, sequenced in a study of response to subunit inactivated influenza vaccine. TCRdb re-derived calls from the RT-PCR reads in MiXCR, one entry per CDR3 protein. The sample consists of 650,000 to 850,000 distinct CDR3 sequences, 14% of them appearing once. Sequencing was performed on PBMCs from blood, taken around 14 days before vaccination. The origin of the receptors is a man aged 45-60 years who received an inactivated influenza vaccine.

This clonotype was observed a few times. The genes are TRBV27 and TRBJ2-7, with D tentatively TRBD1 or TRBD2 (6 bases each). CDR3 length: 14 residues. V gave up 4 bases and J gave up 3 bases, with 13 bases separating them. The germline CDR1 and CDR2 sequences are MNHEY and SMNVEV (reference sequence). CDR3 sequence reads: CASSYGGKSYEQYF. The DNA of the CDR3 is TGTGCCAGCAGTTACGGGGGCAAGAGCTACGAGCAGTACTTC.

Notes on this clonotype: This clone may be a read error of a much larger clone one base away. The conserved final phenylalanine or tryptophan is absent from the CDR3, which likely points to a read error. V gene TRBV7-9 combines with J gene TRBJ1-2, with D hard to call. Between the trimmed V and J ends, which lost 1 base and 3 bases, there was a span of 12 bases. The CDR3 covers 15 residues. Germline loops: CDR1 SEHNR, CDR2 FQNEAQ (reference sequence). In nucleotides, the CDR3 is TGTGCCAGCAGCTTAGGCCTGGGAATTGACTATGGCTACACCCTC. Its protein product is CASSLGLGIDYGYTL.

V gene TRBV10-3 combines with J gene TRBJ2-3; D tentatively reads TRBD1 or TRBD2 (5 bases each). CDR1 is ENHRY, CDR2 SYGVKD, per germline. The CDR3 contains 14 residues. The V and J ends lost 6 bases and 3 bases respectively, with 13 bases between them. In nucleotides, the CDR3 is TGTGCCATCAGCCCGGGGCTCCGTACAGATACGCAGTATTTT. Protein product: CAISPGLRTDTQYF.

The gene calls are TRBV7-2 and TRBJ2-4; D may be TRBD2 (5 bases). Looked up from germline, CDR1 is SGHTA and CDR2 is FQGNSA. The CDR3 extends over 11 amino acids. V was pared by 4 bases and J by 11 bases, with 9 bases between. For the CDR3, the DNA is TGTGCCAGCAGCTCCGGGATCGTTCAGTACTTC. Encoded protein: CASSSGIVQYF.

This clonotype has more than one count but fewer than ten. This chain joins TRBV6-5 and TRBJ2-7, with 8 bases that match TRBD1. CDR3 length equals 15 residues. Trimming cost V 5 bases and J 2 bases; bases outside gene matches: 8. The germline CDR1 and CDR2 sequences are MNHEY and SVGAGI. CDR3 in amino acids: CASSTNGQGPYEQYF. CDR3 nucleotides: TGTGCCAGCAGTACTAACGGACAGGGACCCTACGAGCAGTACTTC.